The 10 T cell receptor beta chains below come from one sample, sequenced in a study of T cell responses to AZD1222 COVID-19 vaccine. Some clones are missing from TCRdb's copy, which holds only in-frame ones; the method was immunoSEQ multiplex PCR. The repertoire has around 130,000 clones, about 82% of them found once; the top ten carry roughly an eighth. Material: peripheral blood, obtained on day 0 of AZD1222 vaccination. These receptors originate from an adult in good health.

This clone was found once. The rearrangement joins TRBV9 to TRBJ2-7; 10 nucleotides match TRBD1. Germline V CDR1 and CDR2: SGDLS, YYNGEE. The CDR3 totals 14 residues. V was clipped by 4 bases and J by 6 bases; unmatched bases: 7. The CDR3 DNA sequence: TGTGCCAGCAGCTACCGGGACAGGGGTGGCGAGCAGTACTTC. Translating gives CASSYRDRGGEQYF.

V is TRBV5-6 and J is TRBJ1-3, with D hard to call. V was cut by 2 bases and J by 0 bases, with 9 bases left in between. The CDR3 totals 15 residues. Germline V gene data show CDR1 as SGHDT and CDR2 as YYEEEE. In DNA, the CDR3 is TGTGCCAGCAGCTTCGACGTCTCCTCTGGAAACACCATATATTTT. As protein: CASSFDVSSGNTIYF.

The chain uses TRBV5-1 and TRBJ1-2, with D perhaps TRBD1 (6 bases). V lost 3 bases to trimming and J lost 8 bases, with 8 bases between them. Per germline, CDR1 SGHRS and CDR2 YFSETQ. The CDR3 spans 11 residues. DNA of the CDR3: TGCGCCAGCAGCTCCGGACAGGGCTACACCTTC. It translates to CASSSGQGYTF.

This chain uses TRBV30 with TRBJ1-2; no reliable D call. Germline V gene data show CDR1 as GTSNPN and CDR2 as SVGIG (reference sequence). CDR3 length: 12 amino acids. Deletions cut 0 bases from V and 8 bases from J, with 10 bases between. CDR3 DNA: TGTGCCTGGAGTGTACAAGTAGACGGCTACACCTTC. Its translation: CAWSVQVDGYTF.

The rearrangement uses TRBV3-1 (or the pseudogene TRBV3-2) and TRBJ2-7; 9 nucleotides line up with TRBD2. Germline CDR1 and CDR2: LGHDT and YNNKEL (reference sequence). V shed 0 bases, J shed 6 bases, and the junction held 9 bases outside the gene matches. CDR3 length equals 16 residues. CDR3 loop: CASSQELAGGRGEQYF. Here the CDR3 DNA reads TGTGCCAGCAGCCAAGAATTGGCGGGGGGGCGCGGCGAGCAGTACTTC.

V gene TRBV7-9 combines with J gene TRBJ2-3; 9 bases match TRBD2. CDR3 length: 18 residues. V was pared by 4 bases and J by 0 bases, with 11 bases of the junction left unmatched. The germline V gene encodes CDR1 SEHNR and CDR2 FQNEAQ (reference sequence). The CDR3: CASSSSDSGRLSTDTQYF. CDR3 in DNA: TGTGCCAGCAGCTCCTCGGATAGCGGGAGATTGAGCACAGATACGCAGTATTTT.

The V and J genes are TRBV19 and TRBJ1-5; D remains ambiguous. The germline CDR1 and CDR2 sequences are LNHDA and SQIVND (reference sequence). The CDR3 contains 13 residues. V was cut by 4 bases and J by 4 bases, with 8 bases left in between. CDR3 region: CASSTGINQPQHF. The CDR3 coding sequence is TGTGCCAGTAGTACCGGGATAAATCAGCCCCAGCATTTT.

This chain links TRBV27 with TRBJ2-7; no clear D gene. The CDR3 covers 13 residues. The germline V and J ends were trimmed by 4 bases and 3 bases, with 10 bases remaining between them. CDR1 is MNHEY and CDR2 is SMNVEV in the germline V gene (reference sequence). In DNA, the CDR3 is TGTGCCAGCAGTTCCCCGGGCCACTACGAGCAGTACTTC. It yields the protein CASSSPGHYEQYF.

The chain employs TRBV5-4 and TRBJ2-2, with 11 bases matching TRBD2. Germline assignment: CDR1 SGHNT and CDR2 YYREEE (reference sequence). CDR3 length: 17 residues. The junction had 3 bases not matched to a gene; V was cut back by 0 bases and J by 2 bases. CDR3 residues: CASSLGLAGTNTGELFF. Here the CDR3 DNA reads TGTGCCAGCAGCTTGGGACTAGCGGGAACCAACACCGGGGAGCTGTTTTTT.

The V gene is TRBV9, the J gene TRBJ1-2, with D perhaps TRBD1 (5 bases). Germline V gives CDR1 SGDLS, CDR2 YYNGEE. This CDR3 spans 17 amino acids. Between the trimmed V and J ends, which lost 0 bases and 1 base, there was a span of 16 bases. CDR3 sequence reads: CASSVGQRPDYNYGYTF. The CDR3 nucleotides read TGTGCCAGCAGCGTAGGACAGAGACCAGATTATAACTATGGCTACACCTTC.